What follows are 10 T cell receptor beta chains derived from one specimen sequenced in a study of Ad26.COV2.S vaccination and SARS-CoV-2 variants (dated by TCRdb to about 2021). The label giving this sample's treatment or condition can be read as: about 20 received Ad26.COV2.S at low or high dose, single or two shots; about five received placebo; per-sample allocation not given. For vaccine and placebo recipients, the sequenced repertoires came from samples collected on day 63 after the first injection. The library was produced with the immunoSEQ multiplex PCR assay. TCRdb limited this immuneACCESS table to in-frame rearrangements with V and J called. A share of clones is missing; checked studies link under half to unresolved V genes, and the rest is unexplained. This sample has 350,000 to 500,000 clones in its table, and less than 95% of those were observed once. Less than 4.5% of the sample belongs to the ten largest clones.

The sequences come from peripheral blood, collected in a trial of Ad26.COV2.S vaccine versus placebo. The receptors stem from a person aged 18-60 years who received the Ad26.COV2.S COVID-19 vaccine or a placebo.

The rearrangement uses TRBV28 and TRBJ2-1, with 9 bases lining up with TRBD1. Unmatched junction bases numbered 6, after V lost 5 bases and J lost 4 bases. The CDR3 has 15 residues. The germline gives CDR1 MDHEN, CDR2 SYDVKM. In DNA form, the CDR3 reads TGTGCCAGCAGTGTAACAGGGGGCGCATACAATGAGCAGTTCTTC. This sequence encodes CASSVTGGAYNEQFF.

The rearrangement uses TRBV11-2 and TRBJ2-5; D call uncertain. The CDR3 has 18 residues. V lost 0 bases to trimming and J lost 2 bases, with 19 bases between them. Germline CDR1 SGHAT, CDR2 FQNNGV. This CDR3 is CASSLDMNFHYLQETQYF. CDR3 DNA sequence: TGTGCCAGCAGCTTAGATATGAACTTCCATTACTTACAAGAGACCCAGTACTTC.

The chain employs TRBV2 and TRBJ2-1, with TRBD2 matching over 7 bases. CDR1 and CDR2 (germline): SNHLY, FYNNEI. This CDR3 has 15 residues. V was clipped by 9 bases and J by 0 bases; unmatched bases: 8. The CDR3 sequence is CASYSGRSSYNEQFF. CDR3 nucleotide sequence: TGTGCCAGTTATAGCGGGCGAAGCTCCTACAATGAGCAGTTCTTC.

Concerning this clone itself: Other DNA sequences in the sample encode the same CDR3. The V and J genes are TRBV5-4 and TRBJ2-1; 15 positions match TRBD2. This CDR3 spans 15 amino acids. Germline CDR1 reads SGHNT; CDR2 reads YYREEE (reference sequence). Trimming took 4 bases from V and 6 from J; bases not matched to a gene: 2. Here the CDR3 reads CASSLGLAGGNEQFF. CDR3 nucleotides: TGTGCCAGCAGCCTGGGACTAGCGGGAGGCAATGAGCAGTTCTTC.

This chain connects TRBV27 to TRBJ2-7; tentative D call: TRBD1 (5 bases). This CDR3 contains 15 residues. V dropped 0 bases and J dropped 3 bases, with 12 bases sitting between them. Looked up from germline, CDR1 is MNHEY and CDR2 is SMNVEV (reference sequence). The CDR3 bases are TGTGCCAGCAGTTTATCAAGGGGATTCCGCTACGAGCAGTACTTC. Its translation is CASSLSRGFRYEQYF.

CDR3 protein: CASSRRTGASGELFF. Written as DNA, the CDR3 is TGCGCCAGCAGCCGCCGAACGGGGGCGTCCGGGGAGCTGTTTTTT. J is TRBJ2-2 and V is TRBV23-1; the D gene could be TRBD1 or TRBD2 (6 bases each). TRBV23-1 is treated as an ORF (open reading frame) with a function not yet certain. The CDR3 has 15 amino acids. V lost 6 bases, J lost 6 bases, and 17 bases lay in between.

The rearrangement links TRBV19 to TRBJ1-6; the D is unclear. The germline CDR1 and CDR2 sequences are LNHDA and SQIVND (reference sequence). V lost 3 bases to trimming and J lost 0 bases, with 21 bases between them. The CDR3 loop spans 20 amino acids. CDR3 DNA: TGTGCCAGTAGTATCGGGGTCCGGACTTCCTTTAGCTCCTATAATTCACCCCTCCACTTT. Its protein is CASSIGVRTSFSSYNSPLHF.

The chain joins TRBV18 to TRBJ2-7, with D unresolved. V was shortened by 3 bases and J by 3 bases, with 12 bases between the two germline ends. CDR1 is KGHSH and CDR2 is LQKENI in the germline V gene. The CDR3 spans 14 residues. CDR3 nucleotides: TGTGCCAGCTCACCCTCGACCTGGGGCTACGAGCAGTACTTC. Translated, it gives CASSPSTWGYEQYF.

The rearrangement joins TRBV6-5 to TRBJ1-1; unclear D gene. This CDR3 is built from 13 residues. The germline V gene has CDR1 MNHEY and CDR2 SVGAGI. V was pared by 4 bases and J by 7 bases, with 13 bases between. The CDR3 sequence: CASSSFLDGEAFF. CDR3 nucleotide sequence: TGTGCCAGCAGTTCTTTCCTAGACGGTGAAGCTTTCTTT.

Worth noting for this clone: Other DNA sequences of this sample code for an identical CDR3. J is TRBJ2-1 and V is TRBV18, with no clear D. V was cut by 2 bases and J by 7 bases, with 3 bases left in between. The CDR3 runs to 11 residues. The germline V gene encodes CDR1 KGHSH and CDR2 LQKENI. The CDR3 coding sequence is TGTGCCAGCTCACCAAGTAATGAGCAGTTCTTC. Translating it yields CASSPSNEQFF. Together with reference TRBV18 and TRBJ2-1, the CDR3 gives the full variable domain: NAGVMQNPRHLVRRRGQEARLRCSPMKGHSHVYWYRQLPEEGLKFMVYLQKENIIDESGMPKERFSAEFPKEGPSILRIQQVVRGDSAAYFCASSPSNEQFFGPGTRLTVL.